This TCR beta chain was found in a study of spatial heterogeneity in lung cancer. CDR3 size: 16 residues. Germline trimming cut 4 bases from V and 2 bases from J; bases unmatched to any gene: 4. From germline, CDR1 is SGHRS and CDR2 YFSETQ. The time point here: sample taken at primary tumor resection. Each CDR3 protein is one row after TCRdb ran MiXCR on the 5' RACE reads. The data contain approximately 11,000 distinct CDR3 sequences, 6% to 6.5% of them singletons. This clonotype has at least ten counts. The sequencing here drew on PBMCs, taken at surgery. This sequence was found in a male donor with early-stage non-small cell lung cancer. The chain joins TRBV5-1 to TRBJ2-5; 14 bases fit TRBD2. The CDR3 sequence is CASSVRLAGGQETQYF. CDR3 sequence (DNA): TGCGCCAGCAGCGTGCGACTAGCGGGGGGGCAAGAGACCCAGTACTTC.